This T cell receptor (beta chain) was captured by sequencing in a study of T cell responses to AZD1222 COVID-19 vaccine. Study context: Second doses were pooled across both intervals (about 4 or about 12 weeks).

The study, taken as a whole, reports: The breadth and depth of Spike-specific TCRs increased once two AZD1222 doses had been given.

V was clipped by 4 bases and J by 3 bases, with 27 bases between them. Germline lookup yields CDR1 MNHEY and CDR2 SMNVEV (reference sequence). The length of the CDR3 is 19 residues. Method: immunoSEQ multiplex PCR; TCRdb's copy keeps in-frame clones and lacks some. This sample has some 150,000 clones, with around nine tenths found just once. A remark on this clone: What it recognizes is unknown.

The clonotype originates from an adult in good health. The sample consisted of peripheral blood, taken on day 0 of AZD1222 vaccination. The rearrangement uses TRBV27 and TRBJ1-2; TRBD1 might be the D (5 bases). The CDR3 DNA follows: TGTGCCAGCAGTTCCGACGGATATGGGGGAGCAGCTATGTACTATGGCTACACCTTC. Its translation: CASSSDGYGGAAMYYGYTF.